These 8 T cell receptor delta chains share one sample of origin, sequenced in a study of DNA immune sequencing with unique molecular identifiers. Primers for all 8 TRDV and 4 TRDJ genes amplified genomic DNA in 32-plex. The library had 12-nucleotide UMIs introduced over around 3 barcoding cycles, then a second adapter PCR. TCRdb re-analyzed the multiplex PCR reads via CATT. This sample yields about 5,200 delta-chain clones, of which under 13% are seen a single time; approximately 50% belongs to the top ten. The sequencing sample was made of gamma-delta T cells enriched from blood buffy coat, or unenriched PBMCs (not recorded which). The receptors were sampled from a human donor in good health.

This clone was picked up many times. This rearrangement joins TRDV2 to TRDJ1, with D perhaps matching TRDD2 or TRDD3 (9 bases each). V lost 3 bases, J lost 1 base, and 29 bases lay in between. Per germline, CDR1 GEAIGNYY and CDR2 EKD. CDR3 size: 20 residues. For the CDR3, the DNA is TGTGCCTGTGACCAAGTAACCTTCCTACGGGGGGATACTCCCACCGATAAACTCATCTTT. Residues: CACDQVTFLRGDTPTDKLIF.

This clone has just a few counts. A read error is the likely source, as a far larger clone sits one nucleotide away. Within the sample, other DNA sequences also encode this same CDR3. The V call is TRDV1, the J call TRDJ1; 8 nucleotides align to TRDD2. CDR1 TSWWSYY and CDR2 QGS come from the germline V gene. The CDR3 runs 23 residues. CDR3 in DNA: TGTGCTCTTGGGGACCTACCAAGGACTTCCTACGTCCGGGGGGGGACGTACACCGATAAACTGATCTTT. Amino acids: CALGDLPRTSYVRGGTYTDKLIF.

Of note for this clone: A far larger clone is a single base away, which makes a read error likely. Other DNA sequences of this sample code for an identical CDR3. The V and J genes are TRDV2 and TRDJ1; 12 nucleotides align to TRDD3. Germline V gene lookup returns CDR1 GEAIGNYY and CDR2 EKD. The CDR3 length is 18 residues. CDR3 sequence (DNA): TGTGCCTGTGACACGGTGCTGGGGGATACGCGGTACACCGATAAACTCATATTT. Encoded protein: CACDTVLGDTRYTDKLIF.

A remark on this clone: This likely traces to a read error, being one base from a far larger clone. Other DNA sequences within the sample encode an identical CDR3. The rearrangement uses TRDV2 and TRDJ1, with 8 positions matching TRDD3. V was clipped by 1 base and J by 2 bases; unmatched bases: 14. The CDR3 consists of 18 residues. The V gene's germline CDR1 is GEAIGNYY and CDR2 EKD. The CDR3 sequence is CACDTVLPGGQRTDKLIF. The CDR3 DNA reads TGTGCCTGTGACACTGTCCTACCTGGGGGACAGAGAACCGATAAACTCATCTTT.

There are a few counts of this clone. TCRdb's entry gives the protein of a much larger clone, which mismatches this DNA's translation at residue 10, likely from a read error; the protein reported here is translated from the DNA. The CDR3 region is CACDTVALPEKLIF. The CDR3, as DNA: TGTGCCTGTGACACCGTCGCGCTACCCGAAAAACTCATCTTT. The V and J genes are TRDV2 and TRDJ1; no clear D. The CDR3 is made up of 14 amino acids. Germline CDR1 is GEAIGNYY and CDR2 is EKD.

This clone has just a few counts. The V gene is TRDV2, the J gene TRDJ1, with D perhaps TRDD3 (5 bases). Germline lookup yields CDR1 GEAIGNYY and CDR2 EKD. The CDR3 sequence is 15 residues long. Trimming shortened V by 2 bases and J by 0 bases, and 12 bases separated the two germline ends. CDR3 protein: CACDMVGTYTDKLIF. CDR3 coding DNA: TGTGCCTGTGACATGGTGGGGACGTACACCGATAAACTCATCTTT.

The sample holds a few counts of this clone. The likely explanation is a read error, given a far larger clone one base away. Other nucleotide sequences from this sample produce the same CDR3. The rearrangement links TRDV2 to TRDJ3; 13 bases map to TRDD3. The length of the CDR3 is 20 residues. Germline CDR1 and CDR2: GEAIGNYY and EKD. The CDR3 DNA is TGTGCCTGTGACAAAGTACTGGGGGATACGCGCTCCTGGGATACCCGACAGATGTTTTTC. It codes for CACDKVLGDTRSWDTRQMFF.

In this sample, this clone turned up a few times. The amino acid sequence in TCRdb belongs to a much larger clone and departs from this DNA's translation at residue 14, likely a sequencing read error; the sequence shown is translated from the DNA. The gene calls are TRDV2 and TRDJ3, with 11 bases aligning to TRDD3. From germline, CDR1 is GEAIGNYY and CDR2 EKD. This CDR3 is built from 20 residues. The DNA of the CDR3 is TGTGCCTGTGAACCGTACTGGGGGATAATAGGCTCCTGGTACACCCGACAGATGTTTTTC. The encoded protein is CACEPYWGIIGSWYTRQMFF.